This TCR beta chain appears in the sequencing data of a study of response to subunit inactivated influenza vaccine. General observations from the study: With each seasonal influenza vaccination, the authors suggested, few new T cells are recruited.

Per germline, CDR1 SGHDN and CDR2 FVKESK. The CDR3 loop spans 15 amino acids. TCRdb reprocessed the RT-PCR reads via MiXCR and lists one record per CDR3 protein. This sample carries roughly 790,000 distinct CDR3 sequences, 21% of them seen once, and the ten largest clones take 10%. The table lists this clonotype with many counts. Its antigen is not known. At one boundary the junction diverges from the germline segment, which might be a read error. This chain links TRBV14 with TRBJ2-7; 11 nucleotides line up with TRBD2. This specimen was PBMCs from blood, taken about 5 days after vaccination. This TCR was recovered from a man aged 50-59 years who received an inactivated influenza vaccine. The CDR3 nucleotides read TGCGCCAGCAGCCAGGGGACTAGCGGTTCCTACGAGCAGTACTTC. Protein product: CASSQGTSGSYEQYF.